This T cell receptor (beta chain) was sequenced during a study of cytomegalovirus exposure and HLA in healthy donors. PCR amplification relied on 60 Vbeta primers (plus 13 Jbeta primers). TCRdb's copy holds only in-frame clones and misses some; the assay was immunoSEQ multiplex PCR. This sample has approximately 130,000 clones, with about four fifths found just once. The V end lost 3 bases, the J end lost 0 bases, and 12 bases lay between the germline ends. The CDR3 length is 15 residues. Germline loops: CDR1 SGHNT, CDR2 YYREEE (reference sequence). Points from the study as a whole: There were some V segments, including TRBV6-2 and TRBV6-3, excluded as indistinguishable. CMV serostatus was the sole immune exposure data available. It was approximately 160 TCR beta chains that were listed as cytomegalovirus-associated.

This clone appeared a few times. Antigen unknown. The rearrangement joins TRBV5-4 to TRBJ1-1; D possibly corresponds to TRBD1 (6 bases). The receptor was isolated from a man aged 30 to 45 in good health and CMV-seronegative. Sequences were obtained from PBMCs. This CDR3 is CASSSRAGVNTEAFF. As DNA, the CDR3 is TGTGCCAGCAGCTCTCGAGCAGGGGTGAACACTGAAGCTTTCTTT.